This TCR beta chain was sequenced during a study of shared clonotypes between healthy human individuals. General study findings and limits: Rarefaction gave evidence that sorted-subset sequencing remained incomplete despite large depth.

The assay used deep level. Sequenced by immunoSEQ multiplex PCR; TCRdb stores in-frame clones only, minus some. This table has about 660,000 clones, 74% appearing once. On this clone: The antigen is not known.

Within Nashville, Tennessee resided all donors, each a Caucasian adult. Trimming removed 1 base from V and 2 bases from J, with 7 bases in between. CDR1 is SGHRS, CDR2 YFSETQ, per germline. The CDR3 length is 13 residues. Sequenced material: memory CD4+ T cells sorted from blood. This sample's subset: CD45RA-negative fraction. This clonotype was sampled from a woman in her 30s in good health. The chain combines TRBV5-1 with TRBJ2-7; D is unclear. Here the CDR3 DNA reads TGCGCCAGCAGCTTGACACAGCCCTACGAGCAGTACTTC. Protein: CASSLTQPYEQYF.